This paragraph reports one T cell receptor (beta chain). This sample was taken from a study of blood T cell repertoires in COVID-19. The recovered donors of Cohort 3 showed two negative PCRs, clearance, or symptom resolution. Germline V gene data show CDR1 as SGHAT and CDR2 as FQNNGV. J lost 5 bases, V lost 5 bases, and 8 bases had no gene match. This CDR3 has 15 amino acids. TCRdb's table, derived via immunoSEQ multiplex PCR, lists solely in-frame clones and lacks some. The data show approximately 230,000 clones, under 90% seen once. The source material was PBMCs or T cells enriched from blood (not recorded which). This receptor was taken from a man aged 40-55 years who had recovered from COVID-19. The chain uses TRBV11-2 and TRBJ2-7; 11 bases fit TRBD2. CDR3 amino acids: CASSPIAGGAHEQYF. DNA of the CDR3: TGTGCCAGCAGCCCAATAGCGGGAGGGGCTCACGAGCAGTACTTC.